One sample yielded the 28 T cell receptor beta chains listed below, sequenced in a study of T cell responses to AZD1222 COVID-19 vaccine. The table came from immunoSEQ multiplex PCR; TCRdb's copy has only in-frame clones and leaves some out. The table includes about 100,000 clones, 70% to 90% detected once. Sequenced material: peripheral blood, taken on day 0 of AZD1222 vaccination. The receptors stem from an adult in good health.

A note on this clone: Other nucleotide sequences from this sample produce the same CDR3. The chain joins TRBV18 to TRBJ1-1; D is ambiguous. V was pared by 4 bases and J by 0 bases, with 6 bases between. This CDR3 contains 13 residues. Germline CDR1 reads KGHSH; CDR2 reads LQKENI. CDR3 amino acids: CASSQDLNTEAFF. The CDR3 DNA is TGTGCCAGCTCACAAGACCTGAACACTGAAGCTTTCTTT.

V gene TRBV19 combines with J gene TRBJ2-3; D is undetermined. From germline, CDR1 is LNHDA and CDR2 SQIVND (reference sequence). Between the trimmed V and J ends, which lost 7 bases and 2 bases, there was a span of 13 bases. The CDR3 totals 14 residues. In nucleotides, the CDR3 is TGTGCCAGTAACAAAAAGGAGTCCACAGATACGCAGTATTTT. Its protein product is CASNKKESTDTQYF.

The rearrangement uses TRBV11-2 and TRBJ2-2; D remains ambiguous. V lost 3 bases and J 2 bases, leaving 10 bases between the germline ends. CDR3 length: 15 amino acids. Looked up from germline, CDR1 is SGHAT and CDR2 is FQNNGV. The CDR3 bases are TGTGCCAGCAGCTTTAACACAGATAACACCGGGGAGCTGTTTTTT. It is translated as CASSFNTDNTGELFF. Using reference TRBV11-2 and TRBJ2-2 for the parts outside the CDR3, the full variable domain is EAGVAQSPRYKIIEKRQSVAFWCNPISGHATLYWYQQILGQGPKLLIQFQNNGVVDDSQLPKDRFSAERLKGVDSTLKIQPAKLEDSAVYLCASSFNTDNTGELFFGEGSRLTVL.

V usage is TRBV12-5 and J usage is TRBJ1-5; no clear D. Trimming shortened V by 3 bases and J by 4 bases, and 7 bases separated the two germline ends. Germline V CDR1 and CDR2: LGHNT, FRNRAP. The CDR3 length is 13 residues. The CDR3 DNA is TGTGCTAGTGGTTTCGGCATAAATCAGCCCCAGCATTTT. Amino acid sequence: CASGFGINQPQHF.

The chain joins TRBV19 to TRBJ2-5, with 9 nucleotides matching TRBD1. The CDR3 consists of 19 residues. Trimming cost V 5 bases and J 1 base; bases outside gene matches: 17. Looked up from germline, CDR1 is LNHDA and CDR2 is SQIVND (reference sequence). DNA for the CDR3: TGTGCCAGTAGTTCATACGGGACAGGGAGTCTAGGAGCCCAAGAGACCCAGTACTTC. Its translation: CASSSYGTGSLGAQETQYF.

The chain recombines TRBV19 with TRBJ2-6; D might be TRBD1 (5 bases). There are 15 residues in the CDR3. Looked up from germline, CDR1 is LNHDA and CDR2 is SQIVND (reference sequence). V was pared by 8 bases and J by 4 bases, with 15 bases between. As DNA, the CDR3 is TGTGCCAGTTCTCCAAGGGGTAAAGGGGCCAACGTCCTGACTTTC. Protein: CASSPRGKGANVLTF.

The gene calls are TRBV5-6 and TRBJ1-3, with D unresolved. The CDR3 totals 13 residues. The V end was cut by 4 bases, the J end by 3 bases, with 8 bases between. From germline, CDR1 is SGHDT and CDR2 YYEEEE. CDR3 residues: CASSPALGNTIYF. CDR3 bases: TGTGCCAGCAGCCCTGCCCTTGGAAACACCATATATTTT.

This clone was detected only a few times. The genes are TRBV5-8 and TRBJ1-3; D not resolved. The germline V gene encodes CDR1 SGHTS and CDR2 YDEGEE. The CDR3 is made up of 14 amino acids. Trimming removed 4 bases at V and 4 bases at J, with 12 bases between. CDR3 loop: CASSPRTYGNTIYF. The DNA of the CDR3 is TGTGCCAGCAGCCCTCGTACCTACGGAAACACCATATATTTT.

The chain combines TRBV27 with TRBJ2-7, with 9 bases aligning to TRBD1. With V trimmed by 5 bases and J by 7 bases, 15 bases remained unmatched. The CDR3 is made up of 16 amino acids. Germline V lookup: CDR1 MNHEY, CDR2 SMNVEV (reference sequence). CDR3 residues: CASSTGTGTGYREQYF. In nucleotides, the CDR3 is TGTGCCAGCAGTACGGGCACCGGGACAGGGTATCGAGAGCAGTACTTC.

The V and J genes are TRBV2 and TRBJ1-2; D gene uncertain. V shed 4 bases and J shed 13 bases, with 13 bases lying between them. CDR3 length: 11 amino acids. Germline V gives CDR1 SNHLY, CDR2 FYNNEI. This CDR3 is CASSVTADLTF. Written as DNA, the CDR3 is TGTGCCAGCAGTGTTACAGCTGATCTCACCTTC.

The CDR3 nucleotides read TGCGCCAGCAGCCAGGACCAAAACAGGGTTGAGACCCAGTACTTC. This gives the protein CASSQDQNRVETQYF. The rearrangement links TRBV4-1 to TRBJ2-5, with a possible D match to TRBD1 (6 bases). Trimming removed 3 bases from V and 5 bases from J, with 16 bases in between. This CDR3 has 15 residues. Germline V gene sequence: CDR1 MGHRA, CDR2 YSYEKL.

This rearrangement joins TRBV6-5 to TRBJ2-7; D is perhaps TRBD1 (5 bases). The CDR3 has 13 amino acids. Trimming stripped 2 bases from V and 5 bases from J, with 10 bases between. Germline V gene data show CDR1 as MNHEY and CDR2 as SVGAGI. The CDR3 DNA is TGTGCCAGCAGTTACACCACCAGGGACGAGCAGTACTTC. This gives the protein CASSYTTRDEQYF.

The chain links TRBV19 to TRBJ1-5; D is perhaps TRBD1 (6 bases). Germline values: CDR1 LNHDA, CDR2 SQIVND (reference sequence). The CDR3 consists of 11 residues. The V end lost 6 bases, the J end lost 12 bases, and 12 bases lay between the germline ends. CDR3 sequence (DNA): TGTGCCAGTAGCCTAATGGGACACCAGCATTTT. Its translation: CASSLMGHQHF.

In DNA form, the CDR3 reads TGTGCCAGCAGTTACTCCCCCTCCTATTACAATGAGCAGTTCTTC. Translation gives CASSYSPSYYNEQFF. This chain connects TRBV6-2 or TRBV6-3 to TRBJ2-1; D unclear. Germline-derived CDR1 and CDR2 are MNHEY and SVGEGT. The length of the CDR3 is 15 residues. Trimming left V 0 bases short and J 4 bases short, with 10 bases between.

The rearrangement links TRBV3-1 (or the pseudogene TRBV3-2) to TRBJ2-7; D might be TRBD1 or TRBD2, each matching 5 bases. The V end lost 4 bases, the J end lost 3 bases, and 13 bases lay between the germline ends. In germline, CDR1 is LGHDT, CDR2 YNNKEL (reference sequence). CDR3 size: 14 residues. CDR3 bases: TGTGCCAGCAGCCCCTCGGGACGGGGCTACGAGCAGTACTTC. Translation: CASSPSGRGYEQYF.

The CDR3 loop is CASSHRQGNWHGYTF. CDR3 nucleotides: TGCGCCAGCAGTCACAGGCAGGGGAACTGGCATGGCTACACCTTC. The V call is TRBV23-1, the J call TRBJ1-2; the D gene is possibly TRBD1 (6 bases). TRBV23-1 belongs to the ORF category, with a function that is uncertain. CDR3 length: 15 residues. Trimming took off 3 bases at V and 6 bases at J, with 17 bases between the two ends.

The chain has TRBV30 and TRBJ2-5, with a tentative D call TRBD2 (6 bases). CDR3 length: 14 residues. V lost 1 base, J lost 5 bases, and 14 bases lay in between. Germline-derived CDR1 and CDR2 are GTSNPN and SVGIG (reference sequence). DNA for the CDR3: TGTGCCTGGAGTGGTGGAGGGGCGCAGGAGACCCAGTACTTC. It codes for CAWSGGGAQETQYF.

This clone occurred once. The rearrangement uses TRBV3-1 (or the pseudogene TRBV3-2) and TRBJ2-7, with TRBD1 matching over 9 bases. The CDR3 sequence is 15 residues long. Germline V gives CDR1 LGHDT, CDR2 YNNKEL (reference sequence). Unmatched junction bases numbered 6, after V lost 4 bases and J lost 2 bases. For the CDR3, the DNA is TGTGCCAGCAGCCGAGATCGACAGGGGGCCTACGAGCAGTACTTC. This translates into CASSRDRQGAYEQYF.

The V and J genes are TRBV6-4 and TRBJ1-1; D gene ambiguous. V lost 7 bases and J lost 0, with 3 bases in between. Germline loops: CDR1 MRHNA, CDR2 SNTAGT. The CDR3 is 11 residues long. CDR3: CASTLNTEAFF. DNA of the CDR3: TGTGCCAGCACCCTGAACACTGAAGCTTTCTTT.

The chain combines TRBV3-1 (or the pseudogene TRBV3-2) with TRBJ1-5; the D is unclear. Germline CDR1 LGHDT, CDR2 YNNKEL (reference sequence). This CDR3 spans 15 amino acids. The germline V and J ends were trimmed by 0 bases and 4 bases, with 10 bases remaining between them. CDR3 coding DNA: TGTGCCAGCAGCCAAGATTCGGTCGGTAATCAGCCCCAGCATTTT. Protein sequence: CASSQDSVGNQPQHF.

The rearrangement joins TRBV30 to TRBJ1-1; a possible D gene is TRBD1 (5 bases). Between the trimmed V and J ends, which lost 4 bases and 8 bases, there was a span of 11 bases. Germline CDR1 GTSNPN, CDR2 SVGIG (reference sequence). This CDR3 is 11 amino acids long. Written as DNA, the CDR3 is TGTGCCTGGAAAGCCGGGGGGGAAGCTTTCTTT. This encodes CAWKAGGEAFF.

In this sample, this clone turned up once. The V and J genes are TRBV5-4 and TRBJ2-7; the match to TRBD1 covers 8 bases. The CDR3 runs 16 residues. After removal of 4 bases from V and 6 bases from J, the junction contained 15 bases not matched to a gene. Germline-derived CDR1 and CDR2 are SGHNT and YYREEE (reference sequence). CDR3 sequence reads: CASSADRALVGPEQYF. CDR3 DNA: TGTGCCAGCAGCGCGGACAGGGCGTTAGTAGGCCCCGAGCAGTACTTC.

The J gene is TRBJ2-1, the V gene TRBV6-5; D is unclear. This CDR3 contains 13 residues. The germline V gene encodes CDR1 MNHEY and CDR2 SVGAGI. V gave up 8 bases and J gave up 2 bases, with 10 bases separating them. CDR3 nucleotides: TGTGCCAGCTTGGGAAAGGCCTACAATGAGCAGTTCTTC. Translation gives CASLGKAYNEQFF.

This clone was recorded once. The gene calls are TRBV29-1 and TRBJ1-3; 8 positions agree with TRBD1. The germline V gene has CDR1 SQVTM and CDR2 ANQGSEA. This CDR3 has 12 residues. Trimming removed 7 bases from V and 4 bases from J; junction bases left unmatched: 3. The CDR3 DNA sequence: TGCAGCGCCGACAGGGGAGGAAACACCATATATTTT. Translation: CSADRGGNTIYF.

A word on this clone: An end of the junction differs from the germline gene, which may be a read error. This CDR3 is CSVEEAVWENF. The CDR3 DNA is TGCAGCGTTGAAGAGGCAGTGTGGGAGAACTTC. The genes are TRBV29-1 and TRBJ2-5, with a tentative D call TRBD2 (5 bases). The CDR3 contains 11 residues. The V gene's germline CDR1 is SQVTM and CDR2 ANQGSEA. The full variable domain, rest sourced from reference TRBV29-1 and TRBJ2-5, is SAVISQKPSRDICQRGTSLTIQCQVDSQVTMMFWYRQQPGQSLTLIATANQGSEATYESGFVIDKFPISRPNLTFSTLTVSNMSPEDSSIYLCSVEEAVWENFGPGTRLLVL.

This chain uses TRBV6-5 with TRBJ2-2, with D possibly TRBD1 on 6 matching bases. Trimming took off 5 bases at V and 6 bases at J, with 13 bases between the two ends. CDR3 size: 14 residues. Germline assignment: CDR1 MNHEY and CDR2 SVGAGI. CDR3 DNA sequence: TGTGCCAGCAGTCTCGGACAGCTAGCCGGGGAGCTGTTTTTT. Translated: CASSLGQLAGELFF.

This sequence joins TRBV15 and TRBJ2-4; the D is unclear. Germline V CDR1 and CDR2: LNHNV, YYDKDF (reference sequence). Between the trimmed V and J ends, which lost 4 bases and 1 base, there was a span of 5 bases. This CDR3 spans 13 amino acids. This CDR3 is CATSNGAKNIQYF. Written as DNA, the CDR3 is TGTGCCACCAGCAATGGGGCCAAAAACATTCAGTACTTC.

The rearrangement joins TRBV4-2 to TRBJ2-1; D might be TRBD1 (6 bases). Looked up from germline, CDR1 is LGHNA and CDR2 is YNFKEQ. The germline V and J ends were trimmed by 0 bases and 5 bases, with 11 bases remaining between them. This CDR3 comprises 15 residues. The CDR3 sequence is CASSQDWTANNEQFF. Written as DNA, the CDR3 is TGTGCCAGCAGCCAAGACTGGACAGCTAACAATGAGCAGTTCTTC.